The following is a T cell receptor (beta chain) sequence with its context. Antigen unknown. The V gene's germline CDR1 is MNHEY and CDR2 SVGAGI. Trimming removed 2 bases from V and 0 bases from J; junction bases left unmatched: 3. The CDR3 contains 15 residues. The PCR used 60 Vbeta and 13 Jbeta primers. The repertoire was sequenced with immunoSEQ multiplex PCR; TCRdb's copy has only in-frame clones and lacks some. This repertoire shows about 35,000 clones, about 80% found once; its top ten account for roughly 5.6%. This sample was included in a study of cytomegalovirus exposure and HLA in healthy donors. Study in general: Unique TCR beta sequences numbering some 110 million came from approximately 180 million T cells in an earlier analysis. Study-level points and caveats: Presence/absence analyses assumed roughly uniform sequencing depth across donors, which may not hold. CMV serostatus alone was available as immune exposure information. In vitro assays verified that a few CMV-associated chains recognized CMV antigens specifically.

The source of this sequence is a male donor in good health and CMV-seronegative. The source material was PBMCs. The chain recombines TRBV6-5 with TRBJ1-1, with 7 bases matching TRBD1. The CDR3 here is CASSYPDRLNTEAFF. CDR3 sequence (DNA): TGTGCCAGCAGTTACCCGGACAGGCTGAACACTGAAGCTTTCTTT.